This T cell receptor (beta chain) appears in the sequencing data of a study of shared clonotypes between healthy human individuals. Sequencing was performed with immunoSEQ multiplex PCR; in TCRdb, only in-frame clones are kept and a portion is missing. The table includes 2 million or so clones, about 95% detected once. Terminally differentiated effector memory CD45RA+ cells were excluded from the naive CD8 cells, which were CD45RO-negative and positively selected for CCR7. Each of the donors was a healthy adult who was HIV-negative and had not had a recent acute infection or vaccination. The CDR3 loop spans 18 amino acids. CDR1 is ENHRY and CDR2 is SYGVKD in the germline V gene. The V gene lost 0 bases and the J gene lost 7 bases, with 24 bases spanning the gap.

V is TRBV10-3 and J is TRBJ1-1; TRBD1 might be the D (5 bases). The origin of this receptor is a man between 18 and 29 years old in good health. Sequencing was performed on naive CD8+ T cells sorted from blood. In nucleotides, the CDR3 is TGTGCCATCAGTGAGTCTGCGCAGGTCGGGGGGAGAGGGGATGAAGCTTTCTTT. This sequence encodes CAISESAQVGGRGDEAFF.